This T cell receptor beta chain derives from a study of cytomegalovirus exposure and HLA in healthy donors. In the study overall: In terms of ancestry, the Caucasian-associated cluster contained about 80% of the approximately 400 genotyped donors.

Primers included in the PCR were 60 Vbeta and 13 Jbeta primers. Method: immunoSEQ multiplex PCR; TCRdb's copy keeps in-frame clones and lacks some. Among 270,000 or so clones listed, approximately 90% were seen once. Trimming took off 2 bases at V and 0 bases at J, with 3 bases between the two ends. Germline V CDR1 and CDR2: SGHTS, YDEGEE. The CDR3 is 13 residues long. Study-wide findings and caveats: Available immune exposure information covered CMV serostatus only.

Concerning this clone: Antigen: not known.

The sample comprised PBMCs. The rearrangement links TRBV5-8 to TRBJ1-3; D gene unclear. This clonotype was obtained from a man in his forties in good health and CMV-seropositive. CDR3 DNA: TGTGCCAGCAGCTTCAACTCTGGAAACACCATATATTTT. Its protein product is CASSFNSGNTIYF.